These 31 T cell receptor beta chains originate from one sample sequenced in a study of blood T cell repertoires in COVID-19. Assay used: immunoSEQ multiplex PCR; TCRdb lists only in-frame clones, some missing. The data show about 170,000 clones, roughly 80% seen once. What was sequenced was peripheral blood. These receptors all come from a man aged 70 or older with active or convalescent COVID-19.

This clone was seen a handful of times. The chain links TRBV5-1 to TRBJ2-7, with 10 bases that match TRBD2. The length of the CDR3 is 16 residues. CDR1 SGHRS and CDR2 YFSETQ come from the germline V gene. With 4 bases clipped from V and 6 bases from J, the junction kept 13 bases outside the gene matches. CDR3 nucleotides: TGCGCCAGCAGCATACCCGTTAGCGGGAGGCCCCTCGAGCAGTACTTC. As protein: CASSIPVSGRPLEQYF.

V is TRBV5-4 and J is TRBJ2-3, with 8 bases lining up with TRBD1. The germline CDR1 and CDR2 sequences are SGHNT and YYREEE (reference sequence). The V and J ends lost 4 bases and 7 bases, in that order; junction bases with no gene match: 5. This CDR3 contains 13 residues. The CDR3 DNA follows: TGTGCCAGCAGCCCGGACAGGGTGAATACGCAGTATTTT. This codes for CASSPDRVNTQYF.

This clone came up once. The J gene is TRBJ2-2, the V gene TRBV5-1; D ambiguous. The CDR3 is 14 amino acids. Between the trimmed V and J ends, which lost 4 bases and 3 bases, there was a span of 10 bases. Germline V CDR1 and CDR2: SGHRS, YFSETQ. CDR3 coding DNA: TGCGCCAGCAGCCTCGACAAATACACCGGGGAGCTGTTTTTT. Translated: CASSLDKYTGELFF.

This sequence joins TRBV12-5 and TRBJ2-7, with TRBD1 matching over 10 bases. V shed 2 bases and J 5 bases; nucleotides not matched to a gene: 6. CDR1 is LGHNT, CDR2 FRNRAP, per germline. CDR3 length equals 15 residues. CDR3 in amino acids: CASGLPTGQGNEQYF. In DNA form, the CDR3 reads TGTGCTAGTGGTTTGCCAACGGGACAGGGGAACGAGCAGTACTTC.

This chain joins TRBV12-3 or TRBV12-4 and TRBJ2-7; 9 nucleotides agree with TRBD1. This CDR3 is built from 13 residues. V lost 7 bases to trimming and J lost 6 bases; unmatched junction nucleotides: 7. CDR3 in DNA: TGTGCCAGCACCTGGGGACAGGGATCCGAGCAGTACTTC. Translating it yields CASTWGQGSEQYF.

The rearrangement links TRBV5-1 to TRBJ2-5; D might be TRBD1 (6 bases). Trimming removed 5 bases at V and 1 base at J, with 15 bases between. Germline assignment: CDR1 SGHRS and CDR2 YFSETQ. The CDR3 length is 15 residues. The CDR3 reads CASSSRGTGQETQYF. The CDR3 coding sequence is TGCGCCAGCAGTTCCAGGGGTACAGGCCAAGAGACCCAGTACTTC.

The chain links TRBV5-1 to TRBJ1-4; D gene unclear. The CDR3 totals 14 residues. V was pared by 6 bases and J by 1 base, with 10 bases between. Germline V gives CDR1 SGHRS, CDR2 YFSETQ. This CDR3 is CASKVTGTNEKLFF. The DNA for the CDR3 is TGCGCCAGCAAAGTCACCGGAACTAATGAAAAACTGTTTTTT.

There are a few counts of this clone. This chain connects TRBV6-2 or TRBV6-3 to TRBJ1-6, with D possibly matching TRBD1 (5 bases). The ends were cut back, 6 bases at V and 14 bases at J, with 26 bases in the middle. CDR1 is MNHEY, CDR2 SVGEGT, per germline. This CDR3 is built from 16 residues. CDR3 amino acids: CASSPAGSDLWGALHF. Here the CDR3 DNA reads TGTGCCAGCAGCCCTGCGGGGTCGGACCTTTGGGGCGCCCTCCACTTT.

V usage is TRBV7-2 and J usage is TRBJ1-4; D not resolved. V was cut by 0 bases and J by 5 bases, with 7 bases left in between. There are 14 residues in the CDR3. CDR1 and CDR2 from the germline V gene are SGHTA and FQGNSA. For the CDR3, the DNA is TGTGCCAGCAGCTTAGCAGCTAGGAATGAAAAACTGTTTTTT. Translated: CASSLAARNEKLFF.

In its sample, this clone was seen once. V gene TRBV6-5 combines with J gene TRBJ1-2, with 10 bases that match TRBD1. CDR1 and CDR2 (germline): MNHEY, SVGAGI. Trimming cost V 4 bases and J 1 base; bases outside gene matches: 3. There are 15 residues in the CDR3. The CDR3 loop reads CASSWDRGINYGYTF. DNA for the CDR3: TGTGCCAGCAGTTGGGACAGGGGCATTAACTATGGCTACACCTTC.

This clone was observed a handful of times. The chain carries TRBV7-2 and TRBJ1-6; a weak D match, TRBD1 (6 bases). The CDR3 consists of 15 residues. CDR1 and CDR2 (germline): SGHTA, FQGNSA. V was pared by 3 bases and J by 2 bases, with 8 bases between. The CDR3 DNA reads TGTGCCAGCAGCTTGGACAGAGCCTATAATTCACCCCTCCACTTT. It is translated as CASSLDRAYNSPLHF.

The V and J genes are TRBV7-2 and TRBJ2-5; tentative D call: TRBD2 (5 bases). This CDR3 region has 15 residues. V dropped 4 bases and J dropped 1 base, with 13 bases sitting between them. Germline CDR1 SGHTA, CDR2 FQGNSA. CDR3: CASSYEGLGQETQYF. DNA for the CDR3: TGTGCCAGCAGCTACGAGGGCCTTGGCCAAGAGACCCAGTACTTC.

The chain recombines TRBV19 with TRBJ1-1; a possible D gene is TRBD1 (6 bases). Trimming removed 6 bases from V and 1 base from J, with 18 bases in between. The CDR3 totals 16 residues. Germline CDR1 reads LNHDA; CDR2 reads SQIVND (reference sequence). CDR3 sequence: CASSPSRGRGNTEAFF. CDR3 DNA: TGTGCCAGTAGCCCCTCCCGAGGCAGGGGGAACACTGAAGCTTTCTTT.

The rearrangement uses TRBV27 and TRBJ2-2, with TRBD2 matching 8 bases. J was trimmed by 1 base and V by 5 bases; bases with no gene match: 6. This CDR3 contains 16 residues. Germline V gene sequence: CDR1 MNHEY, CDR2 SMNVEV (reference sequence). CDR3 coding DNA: TGTGCCAGCAGTCCGCGACTAGCGCTGAACACCGGGGAGCTGTTTTTT. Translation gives CASSPRLALNTGELFF.

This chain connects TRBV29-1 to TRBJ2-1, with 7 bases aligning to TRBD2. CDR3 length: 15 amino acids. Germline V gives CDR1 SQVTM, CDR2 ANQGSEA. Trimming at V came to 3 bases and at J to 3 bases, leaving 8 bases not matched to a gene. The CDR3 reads CSVDHPGLGYNEQFF. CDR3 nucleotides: TGCAGCGTTGACCATCCAGGACTAGGCTACAATGAGCAGTTCTTC.

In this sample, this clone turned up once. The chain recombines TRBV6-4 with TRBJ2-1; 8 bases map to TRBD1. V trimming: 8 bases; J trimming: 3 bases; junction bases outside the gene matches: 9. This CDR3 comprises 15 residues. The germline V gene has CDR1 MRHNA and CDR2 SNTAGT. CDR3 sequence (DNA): TGTGCCAGCCGTCGAACGACAGGGGTCTACAATGAGCAGTTCTTC. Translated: CASRRTTGVYNEQFF.

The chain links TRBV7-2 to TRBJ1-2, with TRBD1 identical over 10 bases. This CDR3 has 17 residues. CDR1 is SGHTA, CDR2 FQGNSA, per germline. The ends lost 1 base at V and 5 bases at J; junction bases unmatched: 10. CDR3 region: CASSLEGTGVQWYGYTF. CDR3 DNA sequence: TGTGCCAGCAGCTTAGAAGGGACAGGGGTTCAGTGGTATGGCTACACCTTC.

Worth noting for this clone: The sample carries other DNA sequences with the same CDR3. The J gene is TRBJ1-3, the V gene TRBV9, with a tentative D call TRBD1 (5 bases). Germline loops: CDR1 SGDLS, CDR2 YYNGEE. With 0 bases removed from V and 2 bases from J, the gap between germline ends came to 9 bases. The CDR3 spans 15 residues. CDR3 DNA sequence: TGTGCCAGCAGCGTAGGAGGACAAGCTGGAAACACCATATATTTT. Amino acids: CASSVGGQAGNTIYF.

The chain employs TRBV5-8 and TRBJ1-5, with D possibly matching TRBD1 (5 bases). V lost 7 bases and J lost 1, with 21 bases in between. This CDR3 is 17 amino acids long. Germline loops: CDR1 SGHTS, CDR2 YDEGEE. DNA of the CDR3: TGTGCCAGCCCACCTTCGGCCAACAGGTTCAGCAATCAGCCCCAGCATTTT. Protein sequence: CASPPSANRFSNQPQHF.

CDR3 amino acids: CSVEGSLGETQYF. The CDR3 region has the DNA TGCAGCGTTGAAGGGAGTCTTGGGGAGACCCAGTACTTC. The chain employs TRBV29-1 and TRBJ2-5; D not resolved. Germline V CDR1 and CDR2: SQVTM, ANQGSEA. The CDR3 has 13 amino acids. V lost 1 base and J lost 5, with 11 bases in between. The full variable domain, rest sourced from reference TRBV29-1 and TRBJ2-5, is SAVISQKPSRDICQRGTSLTIQCQVDSQVTMMFWYRQQPGQSLTLIATANQGSEATYESGFVIDKFPISRPNLTFSTLTVSNMSPEDSSIYLCSVEGSLGETQYFGPGTRLLVL.

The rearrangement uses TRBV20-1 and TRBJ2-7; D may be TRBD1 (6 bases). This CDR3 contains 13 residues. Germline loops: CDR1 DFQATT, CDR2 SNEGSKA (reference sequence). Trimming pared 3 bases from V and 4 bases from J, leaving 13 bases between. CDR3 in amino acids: CSASYRAEYEQYF. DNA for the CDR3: TGCAGTGCTAGTTACAGGGCGGAGTACGAGCAGTACTTC.

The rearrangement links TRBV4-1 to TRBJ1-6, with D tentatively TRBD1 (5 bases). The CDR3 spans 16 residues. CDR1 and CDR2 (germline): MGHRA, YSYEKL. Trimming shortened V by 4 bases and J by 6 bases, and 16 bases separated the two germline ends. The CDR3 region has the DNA TGCGCCAGCAGCCGGGGCCCTCAGGAGAGTAATTCACCCCTCCACTTT. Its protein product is CASSRGPQESNSPLHF.

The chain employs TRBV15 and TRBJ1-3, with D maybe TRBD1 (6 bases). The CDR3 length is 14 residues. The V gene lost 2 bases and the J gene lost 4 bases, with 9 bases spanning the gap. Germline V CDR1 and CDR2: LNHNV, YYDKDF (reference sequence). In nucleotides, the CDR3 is TGTGCCACCAGCAGATACAGGGCGGGAAACACCATATATTTT. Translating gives CATSRYRAGNTIYF. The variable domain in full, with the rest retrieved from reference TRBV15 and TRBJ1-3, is DAMVIQNPRYQVTQFGKPVTLSCSQTLNHNVMYWYQQKSSQAPKLLFHYYDKDFNNEADTPDNFQSRRPNTSFCFLDIRSPGLGDTAMYLCATSRYRAGNTIYFGEGSWLTVV.

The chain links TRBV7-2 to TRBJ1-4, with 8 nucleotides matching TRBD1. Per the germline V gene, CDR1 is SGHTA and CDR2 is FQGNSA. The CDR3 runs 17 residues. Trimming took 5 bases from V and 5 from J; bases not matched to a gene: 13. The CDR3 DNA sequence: TGTGCCAGCAGCCAGGTGGGGCAGGGGGCGCCGAATGAAAAACTGTTTTTT. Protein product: CASSQVGQGAPNEKLFF.

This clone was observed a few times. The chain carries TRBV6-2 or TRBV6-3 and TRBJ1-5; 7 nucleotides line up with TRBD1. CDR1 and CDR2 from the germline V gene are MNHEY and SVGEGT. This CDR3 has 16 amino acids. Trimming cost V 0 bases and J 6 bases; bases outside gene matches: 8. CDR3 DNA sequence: TGTGCCAGCAGTTACTCCTACAGGGGCTCGGCTCAGCCCCAGCATTTT. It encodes CASSYSYRGSAQPQHF.

This CDR3 reads CASSLEAPEREQYF. CDR3 sequence (DNA): TGTGCCAGCAGCTTAGAAGCCCCAGAGAGGGAGCAGTACTTC. V usage is TRBV7-2 and J usage is TRBJ2-7; D gene uncertain. The CDR3 length is 14 residues. Trimming pared 1 base from V and 7 bases from J, leaving 14 bases between. Germline CDR1 and CDR2: SGHTA and FQGNSA.

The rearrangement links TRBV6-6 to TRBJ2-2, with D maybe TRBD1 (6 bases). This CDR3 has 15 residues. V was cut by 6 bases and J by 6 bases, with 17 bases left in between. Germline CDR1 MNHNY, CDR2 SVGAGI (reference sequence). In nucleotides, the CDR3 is TGTGCCAGCAGCCCCACAGGGATCGGCGCCGGGGAGCTGTTTTTT. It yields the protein CASSPTGIGAGELFF.

CDR3 sequence: CASSVRDRANEKLFF. CDR3 in DNA: TGTGCCAGCAGCGTCCGGGACAGGGCTAATGAAAAACTGTTTTTT. The rearrangement uses TRBV11-2 and TRBJ1-4; 9 positions match TRBD1. The junction had 4 bases not matched to a gene; V was cut back by 5 bases and J by 3 bases. CDR3 length equals 15 residues. Germline V gene data show CDR1 as SGHAT and CDR2 as FQNNGV.

The CDR3 DNA follows: TGTGCCAGCTCACCAAGTAACAGGCGGAACACCGGGGAGCTGTTTTTT. This translates into CASSPSNRRNTGELFF. The V and J genes are TRBV18 and TRBJ2-2, with D maybe TRBD1 (5 bases). Germline-derived CDR1 and CDR2 are KGHSH and LQKENI. V shed 2 bases and J shed 1 base, with 11 bases lying between them. The CDR3 is 16 amino acids.

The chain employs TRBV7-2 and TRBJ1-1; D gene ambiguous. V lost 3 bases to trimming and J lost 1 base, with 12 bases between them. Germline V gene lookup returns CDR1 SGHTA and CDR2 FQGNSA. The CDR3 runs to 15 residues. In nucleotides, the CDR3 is TGTGCCAGCAGCTTTGAAGGACTGCCGAACACTGAAGCTTTCTTT. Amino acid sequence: CASSFEGLPNTEAFF.

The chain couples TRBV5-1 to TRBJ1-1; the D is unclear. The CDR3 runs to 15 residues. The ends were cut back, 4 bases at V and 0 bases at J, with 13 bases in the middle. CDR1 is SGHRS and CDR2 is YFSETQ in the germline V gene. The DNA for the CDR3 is TGCGCCAGCAGCCCCGAAGGCAGCGTGAACACTGAAGCTTTCTTT. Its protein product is CASSPEGSVNTEAFF.